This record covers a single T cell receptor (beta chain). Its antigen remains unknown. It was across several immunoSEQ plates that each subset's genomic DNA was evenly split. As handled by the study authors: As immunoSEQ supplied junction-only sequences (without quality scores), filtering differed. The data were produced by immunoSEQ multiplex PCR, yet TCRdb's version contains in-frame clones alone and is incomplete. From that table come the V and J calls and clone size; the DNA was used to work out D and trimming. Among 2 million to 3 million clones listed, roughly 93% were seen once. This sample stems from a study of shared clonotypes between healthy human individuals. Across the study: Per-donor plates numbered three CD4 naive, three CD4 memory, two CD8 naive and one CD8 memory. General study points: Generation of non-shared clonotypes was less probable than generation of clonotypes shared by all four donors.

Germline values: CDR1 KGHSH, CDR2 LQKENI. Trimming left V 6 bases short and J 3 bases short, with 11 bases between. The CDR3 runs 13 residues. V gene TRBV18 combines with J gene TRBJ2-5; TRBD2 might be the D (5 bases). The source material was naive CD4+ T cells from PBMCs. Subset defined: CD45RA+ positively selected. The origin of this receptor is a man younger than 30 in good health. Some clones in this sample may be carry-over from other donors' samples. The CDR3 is CASSPGSKETQYF. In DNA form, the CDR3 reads TGTGCCAGCTCCCCGGGATCCAAAGAGACCCAGTACTTC.